The rows below give T cell receptor beta chains drawn from one sample of a study of blood T cell repertoires in COVID-19. Assay used: immunoSEQ multiplex PCR; TCRdb lists only in-frame clones, some missing. The table includes 70,000 to 80,000 clones, around 87% detected once. Sequencing was performed on peripheral blood. These receptors were obtained from a human donor in a cohort sampled during active COVID-19. Both conserved end residues are part of each CDR3. D genes are given only for firm matches. Clone size is given for some rows only: seen once, a few or many times, or a class if the clone is expanded.

clone_size: .; j_call: TRBJ1-1; v_call: TRBV30; d_call: .; cdr3_length: 12; cdr3_aa: CASEQTNTEAFF; cdr3_nt: TGTGCTTCCGAACAGACGAACACTGAAGCTTTCTTT
clone_size: .; j_call: TRBJ2-3; v_call: TRBV5-6; d_call: TRBD2; cdr3_length: 18; cdr3_aa: CASSFGLAGERSTDTQYF; cdr3_nt: TGTGCCAGCAGCTTTGGACTAGCGGGGGAGCGTAGCACAGATACGCAGTATTTT
clone_size: few; j_call: TRBJ2-2; v_call: TRBV20-1; d_call: .; cdr3_length: 15; cdr3_aa: CSASDSRVNTGELFF; cdr3_nt: TGCAGTGCTAGTGATTCCAGGGTCAACACCGGGGAGCTGTTTTTT
clone_size: .; j_call: TRBJ1-1; v_call: TRBV5-6; d_call: TRBD1; cdr3_length: 14; cdr3_aa: CASSLWDRATEAFF; cdr3_nt: TGTGCCAGCAGCTTGTGGGACAGGGCCACTGAAGCTTTCTTT
clone_size: once; j_call: TRBJ2-5; v_call: TRBV30; d_call: TRBD1; cdr3_length: 13; cdr3_aa: CAWAGGIGETQYF; cdr3_nt: TGTGCCTGGGCAGGGGGCATCGGGGAGACCCAGTACTTC
clone_size: once; j_call: TRBJ2-1; v_call: TRBV11-2; d_call: .; cdr3_length: 15; cdr3_aa: CASSLDGLNYNEQFF; cdr3_nt: TGTGCCAGCAGCTTAGATGGACTTAACTACAATGAGCAGTTCTTC
clone_size: .; j_call: TRBJ1-5; v_call: TRBV24-1; d_call: TRBD1; cdr3_length: 14; cdr3_aa: CATSDWDSEWPQHF; cdr3_nt: TGTGCCACCAGTGACTGGGACAGTGAGTGGCCCCAGCATTTT
clone_size: .; j_call: TRBJ1-3; v_call: TRBV2; d_call: .; cdr3_length: 16; cdr3_aa: CASSGVYTGTGNTIYF; cdr3_nt: TGTGCCAGCAGTGGCGTTTATACAGGGACAGGAAACACCATATATTTT
clone_size: .; j_call: TRBJ1-6; v_call: TRBV6-6; d_call: .; cdr3_length: 15; cdr3_aa: CASSIQSSYNSPLHF; cdr3_nt: TGTGCCAGCAGTATACAAAGCTCCTATAATTCACCCCTCCACTTT
clone_size: once; j_call: TRBJ2-5; v_call: TRBV2; d_call: TRBD2; cdr3_length: 13; cdr3_aa: CASSGGGRETQYF; cdr3_nt: TGTGCCAGCAGCGGCGGGGGTCGAGAGACCCAGTACTTC
clone_size: once; j_call: TRBJ2-1; v_call: TRBV11-2; d_call: TRBD2; cdr3_length: 15; cdr3_aa: CASSFGGGPYNEQFF; cdr3_nt: TGTGCCAGCAGCTTCGGCGGGGGACCCTACAATGAGCAGTTCTTC
clone_size: .; j_call: TRBJ1-2; v_call: TRBV5-6; d_call: TRBD1; cdr3_length: 15; cdr3_aa: CASSSGQGTLRGYTF; cdr3_nt: TGTGCCAGCAGCTCGGGACAGGGAACCCTGCGGGGCTACACCTTC
clone_size: .; j_call: TRBJ1-2; v_call: TRBV3-1/TRBV3-2; d_call: .; cdr3_length: 14; cdr3_aa: CASSQQVLDYGYTF; cdr3_nt: TGTGCCAGCAGCCAACAGGTATTAGACTATGGCTACACCTTC
clone_size: .; j_call: TRBJ1-1; v_call: TRBV11-2; d_call: TRBD1; cdr3_length: 14; cdr3_aa: CASSLGRIQGTAFF; cdr3_nt: TGTGCCAGCAGCTTAGGGCGCATACAGGGGACGGCTTTCTTT
clone_size: .; j_call: TRBJ1-4; v_call: TRBV28; d_call: .; cdr3_length: 14; cdr3_aa: CASRFAGANEKLFF; cdr3_nt: TGTGCCAGCCGATTCGCGGGTGCTAATGAAAAACTGTTTTTT
clone_size: .; j_call: TRBJ2-7; v_call: TRBV2; d_call: .; cdr3_length: 12; cdr3_aa: CASRHRAYEQYF; cdr3_nt: TGTGCCAGCAGGCACAGGGCCTACGAGCAGTACTTC
clone_size: .; j_call: TRBJ2-1; v_call: TRBV3-1/TRBV3-2; d_call: TRBD1; cdr3_length: 16; cdr3_aa: CASSHPRDRGPNEQFF; cdr3_nt: TGTGCCAGCAGCCACCCCCGGGACAGGGGGCCGAATGAGCAGTTCTTC
clone_size: .; j_call: TRBJ1-2; v_call: TRBV14; d_call: .; cdr3_length: 13; cdr3_aa: CASSQGTAYGYTF; cdr3_nt: TGTGCCAGCAGCCAAGGTACAGCTTATGGCTACACCTTC
clone_size: many; j_call: TRBJ1-5; v_call: TRBV2; d_call: TRBD1; cdr3_length: 15; cdr3_aa: CASRGQGSSNQPQHF; cdr3_nt: TGTGCCAGCAGGGGACAGGGATCGAGCAATCAGCCCCAGCATTTT
clone_size: .; j_call: TRBJ1-5; v_call: TRBV6-6; d_call: TRBD1; cdr3_length: 16; cdr3_aa: CASSPIRQGSNQPQHF; cdr3_nt: TGTGCCAGCAGTCCGATTCGACAGGGTAGCAATCAGCCCCAGCATTTT
clone_size: .; j_call: TRBJ1-5; v_call: TRBV10-3; d_call: .; cdr3_length: 16; cdr3_aa: CAITGQFYLGNQPQHF; cdr3_nt: TGTGCCATCACCGGACAGTTTTATCTGGGCAATCAGCCCCAGCATTTT
clone_size: .; j_call: TRBJ2-3; v_call: TRBV24-1; d_call: TRBD2; cdr3_length: 16; cdr3_aa: CATSDPTSGGTDTQYF; cdr3_nt: TGTGCCACCAGTGACCCGACTAGCGGGGGCACAGATACGCAGTATTTT